The T cell receptor (beta chain) under discussion was sequenced for a study of cytomegalovirus exposure and HLA in healthy donors. General study results and limits: According to a later analysis, TCR clusters from the first cohort tended to co-occur in the roughly 110 validation repertoires.

V was clipped by 5 bases and J by 3 bases; unmatched bases: 6. The V gene's germline CDR1 is MGHRA and CDR2 YSYEKL. This CDR3 is built from 15 residues. As regards this clone: The target antigen is unknown.

TCRdb's copy holds only in-frame clones and misses some; the assay was immunoSEQ multiplex PCR. The repertoire has 76,000 or so clones, around 94% of them found once; the top ten carry approximately 3.3%. Sequencing input: PBMCs. The chain combines TRBV4-1 with TRBJ2-3, with 9 bases that match TRBD2. This receptor was identified in a woman between 18 and 30 years old in good health and CMV-seropositive. The CDR3 spells CASSRPSGVTDTQYF. CDR3 sequence (DNA): TGCGCCAGCAGCAGACCTAGCGGGGTGACAGATACGCAGTATTTT.